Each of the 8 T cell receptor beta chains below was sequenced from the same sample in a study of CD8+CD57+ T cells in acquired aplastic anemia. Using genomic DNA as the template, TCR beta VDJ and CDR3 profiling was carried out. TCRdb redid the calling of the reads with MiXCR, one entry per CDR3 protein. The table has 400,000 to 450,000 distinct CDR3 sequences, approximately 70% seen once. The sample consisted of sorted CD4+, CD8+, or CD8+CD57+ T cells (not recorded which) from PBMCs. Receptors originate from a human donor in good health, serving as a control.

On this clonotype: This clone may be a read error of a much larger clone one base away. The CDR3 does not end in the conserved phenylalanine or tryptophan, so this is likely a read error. CDR3 in DNA: TGTGCCAGCAGCCAAAATCTGGGTGAGCAGTTCTCC. Residues: CASSQNLGEQFS. J is TRBJ2-1 and V is TRBV16; D is unclear. Trimming cost V 2 bases and J 9 bases, with 8 bases left between them. Germline CDR1 KGHSY, CDR2 FQNENV. CDR3 length: 12 amino acids.

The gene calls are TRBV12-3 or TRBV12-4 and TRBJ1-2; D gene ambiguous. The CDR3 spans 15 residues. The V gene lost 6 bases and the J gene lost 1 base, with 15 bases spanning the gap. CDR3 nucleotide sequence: TGTGCCAGCAGGTATCGTGAAGGGCTTAACTATGGCTACACCTTC. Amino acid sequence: CASRYREGLNYGYTF.

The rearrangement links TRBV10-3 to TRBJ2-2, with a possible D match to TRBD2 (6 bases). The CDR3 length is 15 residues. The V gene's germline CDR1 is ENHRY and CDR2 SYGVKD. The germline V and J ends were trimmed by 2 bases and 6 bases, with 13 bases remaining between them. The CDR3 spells CAISEDHGGAGELFF. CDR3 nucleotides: TGTGCCATCAGTGAGGACCACGGGGGTGCCGGGGAGCTGTTTTTT.

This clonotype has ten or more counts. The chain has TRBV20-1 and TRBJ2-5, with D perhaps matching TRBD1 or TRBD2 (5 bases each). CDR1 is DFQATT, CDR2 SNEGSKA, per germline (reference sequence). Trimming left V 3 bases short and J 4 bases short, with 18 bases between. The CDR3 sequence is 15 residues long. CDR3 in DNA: TGCAGTGCTAGCGCTACCGGGACCCTCGTAGAGACCCAGTACTTC. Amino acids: CSASATGTLVETQYF.

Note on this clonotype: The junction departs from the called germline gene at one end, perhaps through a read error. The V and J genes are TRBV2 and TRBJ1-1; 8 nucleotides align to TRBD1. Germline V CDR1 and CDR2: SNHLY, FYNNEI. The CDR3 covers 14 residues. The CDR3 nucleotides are TGTGTCAGCAGTGTGACAGGGGTGGACACTGAAGCTTTCTTT. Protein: CVSSVTGVDTEAFF.

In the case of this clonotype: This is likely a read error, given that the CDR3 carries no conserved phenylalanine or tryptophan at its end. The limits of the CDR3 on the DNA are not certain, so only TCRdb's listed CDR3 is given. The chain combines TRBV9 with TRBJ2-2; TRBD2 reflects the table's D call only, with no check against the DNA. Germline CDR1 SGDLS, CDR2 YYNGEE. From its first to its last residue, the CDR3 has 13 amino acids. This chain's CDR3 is CASSEGGGAGNEL.

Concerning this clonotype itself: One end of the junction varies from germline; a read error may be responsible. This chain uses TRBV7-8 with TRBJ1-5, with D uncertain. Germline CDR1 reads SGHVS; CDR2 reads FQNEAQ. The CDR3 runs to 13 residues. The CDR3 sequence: CASKESSDQPQHF. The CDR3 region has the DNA TGTGCCAGCAAAGAGAGCAGCGATCAGCCACAGCATTTT.

CDR3 coding DNA: TGTGCCACCAGCAGATCGATTAGCGGGAGCGGGGAGACCCAGTACTTC. Residues: CATSRSISGSGETQYF. The gene calls are TRBV15 and TRBJ2-5; 9 nucleotides agree with TRBD2. Germline values: CDR1 LNHNV, CDR2 YYDKDF (reference sequence). V was pared by 2 bases and J by 5 bases, with 9 bases of the junction left unmatched. CDR3 size: 16 residues.